These T cell receptor beta chains were read from a single sample in a study of neoadjuvant anti-PD-1 for oral cavity cancer. Some clones are missing from TCRdb's copy, which holds only in-frame ones; the method was immunoSEQ multiplex PCR. Counted here are about 72,000 clones, around 80% occurring once; the ten biggest clones make up roughly 3.5%. The sample here was PBMCs, taken before nivolumab (anti-PD-1) treatment. The receptors stem from a person between 40 and 85 years old with oral cavity squamous cell carcinoma. Each CDR3 is given without its conserved first and last residue.

TRBJ1-6 TRBV7-2 ASSSRIPPLH
TRBJ1-5 TRBV4-1 ASSQADRVGSQPQH
TRBJ1-1 TRBV7-3 ASSLTGDTEAF
TRBJ1-5 TRBV6-1 ASSARPTGINQPQH
TRBJ2-3 TRBV7-9 ASSSGTFDTDTQY
TRBJ1-6 TRBV7-9 ASSLASGVNSPLH
TRBJ2-5 TRBV18 ASSPPGGRETQY
TRBJ1-5 TRBV6-6 ASSYLSEVEPQH
TRBJ2-5 TRBV5-6 ASSLWTGTLGQETQY
TRBJ2-5 TRBV29-1 SVDASQGTGETQY
TRBJ1-5 TRBV5-5 ASSLSHNQPQH
TRBJ1-5 TRBV5-6 ASSRNRNQPQH
TRBJ1-2 TRBV10-3 AISSGENYGYT
TRBJ1-2 TRBV5-1 ASSRETGQLYGYT
TRBJ2-2 TRBV9 ASSEGGGAGTGELF
TRBJ2-5 TRBV7-8 ASNLGGFWVETQY
TRBJ2-3 TRBV11-1 ASSFRLAGVADTQY
TRBJ1-5 TRBV28 ASRGQGGQPQH
TRBJ2-7 TRBV11-2 ASSPLGRGRGFSYEQY